This TCR beta chain came from a study of T cell clones after liver transplantation (dated 2019 in TCRdb). Background for the entire study: ITN030ST, the source of the samples, was a randomized trial that attempted immunosuppression withdrawal within 2 years of liver transplantation. Donor-reactive T cell clones were identified using TCRbeta sequencing after a pre-transplant mixed lymphocyte reaction and were then followed in post-transplant blood. Third party-reactive TCRbeta sequences were also identified from pre-transplant MLRs to serve as an antigen-independent comparator for donor-reactive sequences. Three of the eight recipients were HCV-positive; the others were transplanted for non-autoimmune, non-viral indications. Until randomization at 12-24 months post-transplant, subjects were given standard immunosuppression, with no induction therapy. To count as tolerant, a recipient had to stay completely off immunosuppression for at least one year without liver enzymes climbing beyond twice the upper limit of normal. Blood samples were collected pre-transplant, pre-randomization before withdrawal, and post-randomization after either complete withdrawal or failed withdrawal. The study cohort included 8 liver transplant recipients, of whom 3 were classified as tolerant and 5 as non-tolerant.

As concerns this clone: Its binding antigen is unknown. Nothing much larger sits one base from this clone, and base qualities are not available.

Findings and caveats that apply to the study as a whole: Low numbers of available donor cells limited the measurable donor-reactive repertoire in a couple of subjects. The decline in donor-reactive sequences exceeded the decline in third party-reactive sequences, suggesting partial antigen-specific deletion that was unrelated to withdrawal success. Because allograft tissue specimens were not available, migration of donor-reactive T cells into the graft, rather than deletion, may have occurred. After accounting for repertoire turnover, donor-reactive detection was significantly reduced in 7 of 8 subjects for CD4 and 8 of 8 for CD8. The conclusions were considered preliminary, being limited by small, heterogeneous patient numbers and non-standardized post-transplant time points. Circulating donor-reactive CD4 TCRbeta sequences fell significantly post-transplant in most of the 8 subjects, irrespective of tolerance or HCV status.

V is pared back by 3 bases and J by 7 bases, with 13 bases lying between the germline termini. The CDR3 goes from the cysteine to the phenylalanine over 14 residues. Here the CDR3 DNA is all that survives: 42 bases in frame from base 1. CDR1 and CDR2, looked up from the germline V gene, are SGDLS and YYNGEE. Thawed unstimulated PBMCs were stained for CD3, CD4 and CD8 and FACS-sorted into CD3+CD4+ and CD3+CD8+ populations. Randomization to immunosuppression withdrawal applied to every one of the 8 studied subjects. Genomic DNA was isolated with the Qiagen DNeasy Blood and Tissue Kit. High-throughput TCRbeta CDR3 sequencing of frozen genomic DNA was performed by immunoSEQ, with PCR amplification, mapping, bias correction and internal controls included. In the paper's pipeline: Only productive rearrangements were retained, with each unique TCRbeta sequence defined by its CDR3 nucleotide sequence together with its V and J gene. For classification of a sequence as donor-reactive, at least 5-fold expansion in CFSE-low cells relative to unstimulated pre-transplant cells and a frequency of at least 0.01% were required. Minimum frequency thresholds were set for each subject on the basis of the unstimulated sample with the lowest template count, so that a detection power of at least 90% was ensured. Jensen-Shannon divergence between the top 1000 TCRbeta sequences post-transplant and pre-transplant was used to measure repertoire turnover. Changes in detection of donor-reactive sequences were assessed with two-sided Fisher's exact tests. The clones in this table, taken by TCRdb from immuneACCESS, are in-frame only. Not every clone is retained; where verified, under half of the shortfall comes from an unresolved V gene, and the cause of the rest is unknown. That table furnishes V, J and clone size, whereas the DNA furnished D and trimming. The sample includes roughly 65,000 clones, with about 91% observed a single time. Of the sample, approximately 0.96% is held by the ten largest clones.

Sequencing used CD4+ T cells from blood, obtained roughly 26 months after liver transplant. Here the chain combines TRBV9 and TRBJ2-2, with no D gene named confidently. The receptor comes from a human patient who received a liver transplant. Following transplantation, T cells from the graft donor may be among those present. The DNA sequence is as follows: TGTGCCAGCAGCGCCCCCCTTGCAAACGGGGAGCTGTTTTTT. Translated, it reads CASSAPLANGELFF.